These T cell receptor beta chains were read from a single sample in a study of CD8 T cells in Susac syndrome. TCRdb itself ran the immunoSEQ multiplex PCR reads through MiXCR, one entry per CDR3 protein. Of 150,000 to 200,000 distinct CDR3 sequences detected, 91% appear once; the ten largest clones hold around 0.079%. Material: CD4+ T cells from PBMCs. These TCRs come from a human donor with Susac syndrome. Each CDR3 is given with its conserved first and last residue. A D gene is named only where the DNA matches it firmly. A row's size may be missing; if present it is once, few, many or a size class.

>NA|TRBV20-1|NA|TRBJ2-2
CSAGSGIRGELFF
TGCAGTGCTGGTAGCGGTATTCGCGGGGAGCTGTTTTTT
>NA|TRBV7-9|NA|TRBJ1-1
CASSLEGWYAFF
TGTGCCAGCAGCTTAGAAGGGTGGTACGCTTTCTTT
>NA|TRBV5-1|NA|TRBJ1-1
CASSLGSDKNTEAFF
TGCGCCAGCAGCTTGGGTTCGGATAAGAACACTGAAGCTTTCTTT
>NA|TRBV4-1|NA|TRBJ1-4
CASTRGSNEKLFF
TGCGCCAGCACCAGGGGCTCGAATGAAAAACTGTTTTTT
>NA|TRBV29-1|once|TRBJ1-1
CSVWPDQTGTEAFF
TGCAGCGTGTGGCCGGACCAAACCGGCACTGAAGCTTTCTTT
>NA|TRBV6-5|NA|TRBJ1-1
CASSYGGVPNTEAFF
TGTGCCAGCAGTTATGGCGGGGTCCCCAACACTGAAGCTTTCTTT
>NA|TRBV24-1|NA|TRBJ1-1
CATSSGGITFF
TGTGCCACCTCTTCAGGAGGGATAACTTTCTTT
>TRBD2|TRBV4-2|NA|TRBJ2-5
CASSQTGLVVAETQYF
TGTGCCAGCAGCCAGACGGGACTAGTGGTCGCAGAGACCCAGTACTTC
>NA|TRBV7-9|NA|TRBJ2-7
CASSYRTATPSHEQYF
TGTGCCAGCAGCTACAGGACAGCCACCCCCTCCCACGAGCAGTACTTC
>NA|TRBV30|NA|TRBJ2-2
CAWRGQSGLRLGELFF
TGTGCCTGGAGGGGGCAATCGGGACTTCGTTTGGGGGAGCTGTTTTTT
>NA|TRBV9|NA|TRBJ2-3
CASGQGDTDTQYF
TGTGCCAGCGGGCAAGGGGACACAGATACGCAGTATTTT
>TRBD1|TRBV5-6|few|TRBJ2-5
CASSPGTVEETQYF
TGTGCCAGCAGCCCGGGGACAGTCGAAGAGACCCAGTACTTC
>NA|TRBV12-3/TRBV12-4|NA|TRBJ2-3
CASSFSGGGTDTQYF
TGTGCCAGCAGTTTTTCGGGCGGGGGCACAGATACGCAGTATTTT
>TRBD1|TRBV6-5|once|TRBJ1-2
CASSYSGTDYGYTF
TGTGCCAGCAGTTACTCGGGGACAGACTATGGCTACACCTTC
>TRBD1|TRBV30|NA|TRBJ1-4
CAWSVDRIEKLFF
TGTGCCTGGAGTGTGGACAGGATTGAAAAACTGTTTTTT
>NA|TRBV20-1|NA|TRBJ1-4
CSARPGVGEKLFF
TGCAGTGCAAGACCAGGGGTCGGCGAAAAACTGTTTTTT
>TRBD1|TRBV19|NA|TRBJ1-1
CASSMLTGGDTEAFF
TGTGCCAGTAGTATGTTGACAGGGGGAGACACTGAAGCTTTCTTT
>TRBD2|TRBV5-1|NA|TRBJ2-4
CASSPILSGSFSGAKNIQYF
TGCGCCAGCAGCCCAATTCTTAGCGGGAGCTTTAGTGGAGCCAAAAACATTCAGTACTTC
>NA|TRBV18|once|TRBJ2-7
CASSPPLGGLDHYEQYF
TGTGCCAGCTCGCCTCCATTGGGCGGCCTAGACCACTACGAGCAGTACTTC
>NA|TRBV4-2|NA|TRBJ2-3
CASSLYSDTQYF
TGTGCCAGCAGCCTATACTCAGATACGCAGTATTTT
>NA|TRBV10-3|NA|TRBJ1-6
CAISKGVDSPLHF
TGTGCCATCAGCAAAGGGGTCGACTCACCCCTCCACTTT
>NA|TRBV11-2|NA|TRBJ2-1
CASSLDLFLLESGEQFF
TGTGCCAGCAGCTTAGATCTCTTTTTGTTAGAGAGCGGTGAGCAGTTCTTC
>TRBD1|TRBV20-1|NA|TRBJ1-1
CSARVRTGWAEAFF
TGCAGTGCTAGAGTTAGGACAGGTTGGGCTGAAGCTTTCTTT
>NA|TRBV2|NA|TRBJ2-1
CASSEGNNNEQFF
TGTGCCAGCAGTGAAGGCAATAACAATGAGCAGTTCTTC
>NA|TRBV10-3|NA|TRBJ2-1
CAITGDLYNEQFF
TGTGCCATCACAGGGGATCTTTACAATGAGCAGTTCTTC
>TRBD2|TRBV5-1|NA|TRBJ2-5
CASSLRLADQETQYF
TGCGCCAGCAGCTTGAGACTAGCGGATCAAGAGACCCAGTACTTC
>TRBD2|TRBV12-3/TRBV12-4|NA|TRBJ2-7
CASSYSGGVSYEQYF
TGTGCCAGCAGTTATTCGGGAGGGGTATCCTACGAGCAGTACTTC
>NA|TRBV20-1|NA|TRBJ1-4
CSAQARANEKLFF
TGCAGTGCCCAGGCAAGGGCTAATGAAAAACTGTTTTTT
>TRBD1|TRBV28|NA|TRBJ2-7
CASSAGTGGYEQYF
TGTGCCAGCAGTGCGGGGACAGGGGGCTACGAGCAGTACTTC
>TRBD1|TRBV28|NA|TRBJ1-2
CASSEGQGADYTF
TGTGCCAGCAGTGAAGGACAGGGGGCGGATTACACCTTC
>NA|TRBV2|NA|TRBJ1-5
CASSAGDQPQHF
TGTGCCAGCAGTGCAGGGGATCAGCCCCAGCATTTT
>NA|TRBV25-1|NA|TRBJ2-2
CASSDQIGELFF
TGTGCCAGCAGTGATCAAATCGGGGAGCTGTTTTTT
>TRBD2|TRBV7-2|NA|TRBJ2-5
CASSTSGGAQETQYF
TGTGCCAGCAGCACTAGCGGGGGGGCTCAAGAGACCCAGTACTTC
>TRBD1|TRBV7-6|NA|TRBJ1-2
CASSLDGQGNYGYTF
TGTGCCAGCAGCTTGGACGGACAGGGGAACTATGGCTACACCTTC
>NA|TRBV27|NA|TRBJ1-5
CASSFFWGQPQHF
TGTGCCAGCAGTTTTTTTTGGGGGCAGCCCCAGCATTTT
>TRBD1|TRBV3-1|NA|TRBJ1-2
CASTTQGNGYTF
TGTGCCAGCACCACACAGGGGAATGGCTACACCTTC
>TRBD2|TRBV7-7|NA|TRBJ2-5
CASSKRGARQETQYF
TGTGCTAGCAGCAAGCGGGGGGCCCGCCAAGAGACCCAGTACTTC
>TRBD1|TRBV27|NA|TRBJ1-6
CASSLWSRQGSNSPLHF
TGTGCCAGCAGTTTATGGTCCCGACAGGGAAGTAATTCACCCCTCCACTTT
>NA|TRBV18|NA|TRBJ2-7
CASSSGPGGPFSSYEQYF
TGTGCCAGCTCATCCGGCCCCGGGGGTCCCTTTAGCTCCTACGAGCAGTACTTC
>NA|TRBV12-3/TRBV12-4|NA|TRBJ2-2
CASSLALEVRFPGELFF
TGTGCCAGCAGTTTAGCGCTGGAGGTTAGGTTCCCCGGGGAGCTGTTTTTT
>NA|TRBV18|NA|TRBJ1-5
CASSPQGVGNQPQHF
TGTGCCAGCTCACCCCAGGGTGTAGGCAATCAGCCCCAGCATTTT
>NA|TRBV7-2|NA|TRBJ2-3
CASSLSAQLDTQYF
TGTGCCAGCAGCTTAAGTGCACAATTAGATACGCAGTATTTT
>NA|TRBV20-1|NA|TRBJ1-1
CSAKTMNTEAFF
TGCAGTGCTAAAACAATGAACACTGAAGCTTTCTTT
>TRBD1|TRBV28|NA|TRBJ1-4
CASRGTGGKGANEKLFF
TGTGCCAGCAGGGGGACAGGGGGAAAGGGAGCTAATGAAAAACTGTTTTTT
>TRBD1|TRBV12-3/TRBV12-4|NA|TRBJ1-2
CASSLVQGQGYTF
TGTGCCAGCAGTTTAGTACAGGGGCAGGGCTACACCTTC